These 9 T cell receptor beta chains originate from one sample sequenced in a study of OX40 agonist ivuxolimab in advanced cancers. Clones were sequenced by immunoSEQ multiplex PCR, and TCRdb holds only the in-frame ones, with some missing. The table shows under 75,000 clones, with 80% to 90% occurring only once. This sample comprised CD4+ or CD8+ T cells sorted from blood, obtained in a trial of the OX40 agonist ivuxolimab. These receptor sequences come from an adult with an advanced solid tumor such as melanoma, head and neck, liver or kidney cancer.

The V gene is TRBV4-3, the J gene TRBJ1-4; a weak D match, TRBD1 (6 bases). CDR1 is LGHNA, CDR2 YSLEER, per germline. Trimming removed 4 bases from V and 2 bases from J, with 14 bases in between. There are 16 residues in the CDR3. In nucleotides, the CDR3 is TGCGCCAGCAGCCTAACAAGGGGGGAGACTAATGAAAAACTGTTTTTT. Protein: CASSLTRGETNEKLFF.

The chain is built from TRBV30 and TRBJ1-1; D gene uncertain. Germline CDR1 GTSNPN, CDR2 SVGIG (reference sequence). Trimming stripped 4 bases from V and 6 bases from J, with 24 bases between. The CDR3 spans 16 residues. The CDR3: CAWIQPGRAGGAEAFF. The CDR3 DNA reads TGTGCCTGGATCCAGCCAGGCCGCGCGGGTGGCGCTGAAGCTTTCTTT.

The V call is TRBV2, the J call TRBJ2-1; D might be TRBD1 (5 bases). This CDR3 has 12 residues. CDR1 and CDR2 (germline): SNHLY, FYNNEI. V lost 6 bases to trimming and J lost 8 bases, with 11 bases between them. The CDR3 reads CASRFWGDEQFF. CDR3 in DNA: TGTGCCAGCAGGTTCTGGGGCGATGAGCAGTTCTTC.

This chain links TRBV29-1 with TRBJ2-3; D uncertain. This CDR3 is built from 14 residues. V was trimmed by 3 bases and J by 4 bases, leaving 14 bases between them. Germline V CDR1 and CDR2: SQVTM, ANQGSEA. The CDR3, as DNA: TGCAGCGTTGATGTGGGAACTCGGGCAGATACGCAGTATTTT. It translates to CSVDVGTRADTQYF.

This chain uses TRBV6-6 with TRBJ2-3; 9 bases match TRBD1. J was trimmed by 0 bases and V by 5 bases; bases with no gene match: 3. Germline lookup yields CDR1 MNHNY and CDR2 SVGAGI (reference sequence). The CDR3 spans 15 residues. This chain's CDR3 is CASSTGTGSTDTQYF. As DNA, the CDR3 is TGTGCCAGCAGTACTGGGACAGGGAGCACAGATACGCAGTATTTT.

The rearrangement links TRBV15 to TRBJ2-7; 8 bases agree with TRBD1. V dropped 0 bases and J dropped 5; count of bases not matched to a gene: 6. The CDR3 totals 15 residues. The V gene's germline CDR1 is LNHNV and CDR2 YYDKDF (reference sequence). As DNA, the CDR3 is TGTGCCACCAGCAGAGAGTACAGGGGGTTCGACGAGCAGTACTTC. This encodes CATSREYRGFDEQYF.

The chain uses TRBV28 and TRBJ2-6, with TRBD1 matching 10 bases. Germline CDR1 MDHEN, CDR2 SYDVKM. The CDR3 totals 17 residues. Trimming at V came to 6 bases and at J to 0 bases, leaving 5 bases not matched to a gene. This chain's CDR3 is CASRPDRGNSGANVLTF. The CDR3 coding sequence is TGTGCCAGCAGACCGGACAGGGGGAACTCTGGGGCCAACGTCCTGACTTTC.

V and J are TRBV30 and TRBJ2-5, with a tentative D call TRBD1 (6 bases). The V and J ends lost 2 bases and 3 bases respectively, with 10 bases between them. Germline CDR1 reads GTSNPN; CDR2 reads SVGIG (reference sequence). The CDR3 consists of 13 residues. CDR3 sequence: CAWSTGIKETQYF. For the CDR3, the DNA is TGTGCCTGGAGTACAGGGATCAAAGAGACCCAGTACTTC.

With regard to this clone: The junction differs from germline at one of its ends, possibly a read error. V gene TRBV7-7 combines with J gene TRBJ2-5, with 7 bases lining up with TRBD1. In germline, CDR1 is SSHAT, CDR2 FNYEAQ (reference sequence). This CDR3 is built from 13 residues. The CDR3 DNA sequence: TGTGCTAGCAGCCGGGACAGCCTAGAGACCCAGTACTTC. Its translation is CASSRDSLETQYF.